The 21 T cell receptor beta chains in this list originate from one sample, sequenced in a study of T-cell reconstitution after alpha-beta-depleted transplantation in children. Points from the study as a whole: T cells produced anew were the main source of T-cell counts and diversity one year after transplant.

Their antigen targets remain unknown. For TCRbeta, the library was prepared with unique molecular identifiers. Each CDR3 protein is one row after TCRdb ran MiXCR on the PCR reads. The sample consists of some 300,000 distinct CDR3 sequences, approximately 7.3% of them appearing once. Sequencing was performed on peripheral blood, taken 360 days after TCRalphabeta/CD19-depleted stem cell transplant. The receptors come from a female patient aged 2-10 years who had a stem cell transplant for Fanconi anemia, so the T cells may come from the graft donor.

This clonotype showed up many times. The CDR3 loop is CSAYRQGVGNEQFF. In DNA, the CDR3 is TGCAGTGCTTACCGACAGGGGGTAGGCAATGAGCAGTTCTTC. V is TRBV20-1 and J is TRBJ2-1; 9 bases are shared with TRBD1. The trim removed 5 bases at V and 6 bases at J, leaving 8 bases unmatched. Germline V gene lookup returns CDR1 DFQATT and CDR2 SNEGSKA (reference sequence). The CDR3 runs to 14 residues.

The chain employs TRBV7-2 and TRBJ2-1; 11 bases fit TRBD2. Losses at the gene ends were 2 bases for V and 4 bases for J; bases not matched to a gene: 7. Germline V gene sequence: CDR1 SGHTA, CDR2 FQGNSA. CDR3 size: 17 residues. The CDR3 sequence is CASSLLAGGTKYNEQFF. CDR3 bases: TGTGCCAGCAGCTTACTAGCGGGGGGTACAAAATACAATGAGCAGTTCTTC.

In its sample, this clonotype was seen many times. CDR3 loop: CASSYRPIQETQYF. The CDR3 DNA sequence: TGTGCCAGCAGTTACCGACCAATACAAGAGACCCAGTACTTC. The rearrangement joins TRBV6-5 to TRBJ2-5, with unresolved D. The CDR3 consists of 14 residues. Germline V gene sequence: CDR1 MNHEY, CDR2 SVGAGI. The V end lost 2 bases, the J end lost 2 bases, and 9 bases lay between the germline ends.

This clonotype showed up many times. The chain recombines TRBV9 with TRBJ2-5, with TRBD2 matching over 13 bases. Trimming took 4 bases from V and 3 from J; bases not matched to a gene: 9. The CDR3 spans 17 residues. Germline CDR1 reads SGDLS; CDR2 reads YYNGEE. CDR3 sequence reads: CASSMGRLAGGKETQYF. CDR3 sequence (DNA): TGTGCCAGCAGCATGGGTAGACTAGCGGGGGGTAAAGAGACCCAGTACTTC.

The gene calls are TRBV28 and TRBJ2-1; a possible D gene is TRBD2 (7 bases). Trimming took 8 bases from V and 0 from J, leaving 20 bases between them. Germline V gives CDR1 MDHEN, CDR2 SYDVKM. There are 17 residues in the CDR3. For the CDR3, the DNA is TGTGCCAGCCCGGCCGGGGGGCACATCAGCTCCTACAATGAGCAGTTCTTC. Its translation: CASPAGGHISSYNEQFF.

This clonotype was detected ten times or more. This chain joins TRBV7-8 and TRBJ1-6; no clear D. The CDR3 has 13 amino acids. Trimming stripped 1 base from V and 8 bases from J, with 6 bases between. CDR1 is SGHVS, CDR2 FQNEAQ, per germline. The CDR3 here is CASSLGRDSPLHF. The CDR3 DNA sequence: TGTGCCAGCAGCTTAGGGAGGGATTCACCCCTCCACTTT.

This clonotype was seen many times. This chain links TRBV9 with TRBJ2-7, with 9 bases fitting TRBD1. CDR1 and CDR2 from the germline V gene are SGDLS and YYNGEE. V lost 3 bases, J lost 5 bases, and 6 bases stayed unmatched. The CDR3 spans 14 residues. The CDR3 region is CASSGRDRVHEQYF. The DNA for the CDR3 is TGTGCCAGCAGCGGCCGGGACAGGGTCCACGAGCAGTACTTC.

The sample holds many counts of this clonotype. The rearrangement links TRBV5-1 to TRBJ1-1; perhaps TRBD1 as D (5 bases). V was cut by 0 bases and J by 4 bases, with 10 bases left in between. The length of the CDR3 is 14 residues. The germline V gene has CDR1 SGHRS and CDR2 YFSETQ. The CDR3 spells CASSLALQGTEAFF. CDR3 coding DNA: TGCGCCAGCAGCTTGGCCTTGCAGGGCACTGAAGCTTTCTTT.

The chain joins TRBV12-5 to TRBJ2-2; weak D call: TRBD2 (5 bases). Germline loops: CDR1 LGHNT, CDR2 FRNRAP. Trimming stripped 0 bases from V and 5 bases from J, with 10 bases between. This CDR3 has 15 residues. The CDR3 nucleotides are TGTGCTAGTGGTTTGGTAGAGGGTCCAACCGGGGAGCTGTTTTTT. Its protein is CASGLVEGPTGELFF.

J is TRBJ2-7 and V is TRBV6-2 or TRBV6-3, with TRBD1 as a possible D gene (5 bases). CDR1 and CDR2 from the germline V gene are MNHEY and SVGEGT. The CDR3 has 14 amino acids. V gave up 5 bases and J gave up 2 bases, with 13 bases separating them. The CDR3 protein is CASSPLDIPYEQYF. The CDR3 DNA reads TGTGCCAGCAGTCCCCTGGACATCCCCTACGAGCAGTACTTC.

This clonotype was counted ten times or more. The CDR3: CASSLSLGQGSVYEQYF. The CDR3 nucleotides are TGTGCCAGCAGCCTATCTCTGGGACAGGGCTCGGTCTACGAGCAGTACTTC. V and J are TRBV12-3 or TRBV12-4 and TRBJ2-7, with 9 bases that match TRBD1. This CDR3 comprises 17 residues. With V trimmed by 6 bases and J by 3 bases, 15 bases remained unmatched.

This clonotype has a handful of counts. The gene calls are TRBV5-1 and TRBJ1-6; D unresolved. This CDR3 has 12 residues. V lost 5 bases and J 10 bases, leaving 10 bases between the germline ends. Looked up from germline, CDR1 is SGHRS and CDR2 is YFSETQ. The CDR3 DNA reads as TGCGCCAGCAGTTGGTCGGGGTCACCCCTCCACTTT. Protein sequence: CASSWSGSPLHF.

This clonotype was observed many times. The chain has TRBV20-1 and TRBJ2-2; the match to TRBD1 covers 7 bases. V lost 4 bases to trimming and J lost 5 bases; unmatched junction nucleotides: 1. CDR3 length: 12 amino acids. The V gene's germline CDR1 is DFQATT and CDR2 SNEGSKA (reference sequence). In DNA form, the CDR3 reads TGCAGTGCTACCAGGGGGACCGGGGAGCTGTTTTTT. Translated, it gives CSATRGTGELFF.

Many counts were recorded for this clonotype. This chain connects TRBV20-1 to TRBJ2-3; D possibly corresponds to TRBD1 (5 bases). The germline V gene has CDR1 DFQATT and CDR2 SNEGSKA (reference sequence). The germline V and J ends were trimmed by 3 bases and 5 bases, with 15 bases remaining between them. CDR3 size: 14 residues. The CDR3, as DNA: TGCAGTGCTAGCCGACAGACCCCAGGAGATACGCAGTATTTT. It specifies CSASRQTPGDTQYF.

This clonotype was observed a handful of times. The rearrangement links TRBV6-6 to TRBJ1-5; D is uncertain. V shed 6 bases and J shed 9 bases, with 15 bases lying between them. There are 13 residues in the CDR3. Germline values: CDR1 MNHNY, CDR2 SVGAGI (reference sequence). The chain's CDR3 is CASSSSPWAPQHF. The DNA for the CDR3 is TGTGCCAGCAGCTCGAGCCCCTGGGCGCCCCAGCATTTT.

There are many counts of this clonotype. The chain employs TRBV7-9 and TRBJ2-1; 7 bases align to TRBD2. The CDR3 is made up of 15 amino acids. Germline assignment: CDR1 SEHNR and CDR2 FQNEAQ (reference sequence). V shed 1 base and J 4 bases; nucleotides not matched to a gene: 4. DNA for the CDR3: TGTGCCAGCAGCTTAGGCGGGAGACTTTACAATGAGCAGTTCTTC. Amino acids: CASSLGGRLYNEQFF.

This rearrangement joins TRBV9 to TRBJ1-3, with D possibly being TRBD1 (5 bases). Per germline, CDR1 SGDLS and CDR2 YYNGEE. The CDR3 contains 14 residues. Trimming removed 2 bases from V and 4 bases from J, with 10 bases in between. The CDR3 nucleotides read TGTGCCAGCAGCGTCAGGGTAGGAGGAAACACCATATATTTT. This sequence encodes CASSVRVGGNTIYF.

V usage is TRBV28 and J usage is TRBJ1-5; D is ambiguous. CDR1 MDHEN and CDR2 SYDVKM come from the germline V gene. V lost 3 bases and J lost 5, with 14 bases in between. The CDR3 has 15 residues. CDR3 residues: CASSFLVGSYQPQHF. CDR3 bases: TGTGCCAGCAGTTTTTTAGTTGGGAGCTATCAGCCCCAGCATTTT.

Ten or more counts support this clonotype. The chain employs TRBV11-2 and TRBJ2-7, with D unclear. V dropped 5 bases and J dropped 4 bases, with 12 bases sitting between them. Looked up from germline, CDR1 is SGHAT and CDR2 is FQNNGV. The CDR3 runs 13 residues. The CDR3 DNA reads as TGTGCCAGCAGCAACGGGTTCGTATACGAGCAGTACTTC. Translating gives CASSNGFVYEQYF.

The sample holds many counts of this clonotype. The chain has TRBV20-1 and TRBJ1-6, with D hard to call. The CDR3 consists of 13 residues. Germline V gives CDR1 DFQATT, CDR2 SNEGSKA (reference sequence). Trimming left V 4 bases short and J 0 bases short, with 4 bases between. The CDR3 DNA sequence: TGCAGTGCTACCCACTCCTATAATTCACCCCTCCACTTT. Translating it yields CSATHSYNSPLHF.

At least ten counts were recorded for this clonotype. J is TRBJ2-7 and V is TRBV10-3, with no clear D. The CDR3 is made up of 11 amino acids. Germline V gene sequence: CDR1 ENHRY, CDR2 SYGVKD. Trimming removed 11 bases at V and 3 bases at J, with 11 bases between. The CDR3 DNA reads TGTGCCGCTCGATGGGGCTACGAGCAGTACTTC. As protein: CAARWGYEQYF.